The rows below give T cell receptor beta chains drawn from one sample of a study of cytotoxic CD8 clonotypes in ibrutinib-treated CLL. Libraries were prepared by immunoSEQ multiplex PCR; TCRdb keeps only in-frame clonotypes and omits some of them. The sample shows hundreds of thousands of clones, 60% to 75% of them seen only once. The sequences come from PBMCs, collected after 24 months of ibrutinib treatment. These receptors were obtained from a human donor with chronic lymphocytic leukemia. Each CDR3 is given with its conserved first and last residue. D genes are given only for firm matches. Clone size is given for some rows only: seen once, a few or many times, or a class if the clone is expanded.

j_call: TRBJ1-5
v_call: TRBV6-4
d_call: TRBD1
clone_size: NA
cdr3_aa: CASSLTGGHQPQHF
cdr3_nt: TGTGCCAGCAGTCTGACAGGGGGGCATCAGCCCCAGCATTTT

j_call: TRBJ2-5
v_call: TRBV5-4
d_call: TRBD2
clone_size: NA
cdr3_aa: CASSSTPLAGGGETQYF
cdr3_nt: TGTGCCAGCAGCTCAACCCCACTAGCGGGGGGAGGAGAGACCCAGTACTTC

j_call: TRBJ2-3
v_call: TRBV4-3
d_call: NA
clone_size: NA
cdr3_aa: CASSQEAPRLLGSTDTQYF
cdr3_nt: TGCGCCAGCAGCCAAGAGGCCCCCAGACTATTAGGTAGCACAGATACGCAGTATTTT

j_call: TRBJ2-3
v_call: TRBV23-1
d_call: NA
clone_size: NA
cdr3_aa: CASTTTGKPSTDTQYF
cdr3_nt: TGCGCCAGCACCACAACCGGAAAACCTAGCACAGATACGCAGTATTTT

j_call: TRBJ1-4
v_call: TRBV7-9
d_call: NA
clone_size: NA
cdr3_aa: CASSLGGPVMEKLFF
cdr3_nt: TGTGCCAGCAGCTTAGGCGGGCCGGTGATGGAAAAACTGTTTTTT

j_call: TRBJ2-7
v_call: TRBV6-5
d_call: TRBD2
clone_size: NA
cdr3_aa: CASTPRGGSYYEQYF
cdr3_nt: TGTGCCAGCACCCCCCGGGGGGGGAGTTACTACGAGCAGTACTTC

j_call: TRBJ2-1
v_call: TRBV27
d_call: NA
clone_size: few
cdr3_aa: CASSLMAAVNEQFF
cdr3_nt: TGTGCCAGCAGTTTAATGGCGGCCGTCAATGAGCAGTTCTTC

j_call: TRBJ1-3
v_call: TRBV4-3
d_call: NA
clone_size: few
cdr3_aa: CASSQEPGFGNTIYF
cdr3_nt: TGCGCCAGCAGCCAAGAGCCAGGGTTTGGAAACACCATATATTTT

j_call: TRBJ2-3
v_call: TRBV11-1
d_call: TRBD2
clone_size: NA
cdr3_aa: CASSLGASGRTDTQYF
cdr3_nt: TGTGCCAGCAGCTTAGGAGCTAGCGGGAGGACAGATACGCAGTATTTT

j_call: TRBJ2-7
v_call: TRBV13
d_call: TRBD2
clone_size: NA
cdr3_aa: CASSPRLAGDHEQYF
cdr3_nt: TGTGCCAGCAGCCCGCGACTAGCGGGAGATCACGAGCAGTACTTC

j_call: TRBJ1-2
v_call: TRBV6-6
d_call: NA
clone_size: few
cdr3_aa: CASSYPGHPYGYTF
cdr3_nt: TGTGCCAGCAGTTACCCCGGGCATCCTTATGGCTACACCTTC

j_call: TRBJ1-1
v_call: TRBV12-5
d_call: NA
clone_size: NA
cdr3_aa: CASRQLENTEAFF
cdr3_nt: TGTGCTAGTCGACAGTTAGAGAACACTGAAGCTTTCTTT

j_call: TRBJ2-7
v_call: TRBV6-5
d_call: TRBD2
clone_size: NA
cdr3_aa: CASSLGGGNYEQYF
cdr3_nt: TGTGCCAGCAGTCTTGGCGGGGGAAACTACGAGCAGTACTTC

j_call: TRBJ2-7
v_call: TRBV27
d_call: NA
clone_size: NA
cdr3_aa: CASSLSRAPSYEQYF
cdr3_nt: TGTGCCAGCAGTTTATCCCGGGCCCCGTCCTACGAGCAGTACTTC

j_call: TRBJ2-1
v_call: TRBV9
d_call: TRBD1
clone_size: few
cdr3_aa: CASSRGQGSYNEQFF
cdr3_nt: TGTGCCAGCAGCCGGGGACAGGGATCCTACAATGAGCAGTTCTTC